This T cell receptor (beta chain) was obtained from a study of OX40 agonist ivuxolimab in advanced cancers. Study information: Administration of intravenous ivuxolimab to patients occurred every 2 weeks at 0.01 to 10 mg/kg. Age averaged around 59 years (range roughly 23 to 85), and about 86% were male.

The repertoire was sequenced with immunoSEQ multiplex PCR; TCRdb's copy has only in-frame clones and lacks some. The table shows 95,000 to 100,000 clones, with around 83% occurring only once. Germline CDR1 SGDLS, CDR2 YYNGEE. V was pared by 2 bases and J by 4 bases, with 0 bases of the junction left unmatched. This CDR3 is 13 amino acids long. This TCR derives from an adult with an advanced solid tumor such as melanoma, head and neck, liver or kidney cancer. The sample consisted of CD4+ or CD8+ T cells sorted from blood, taken in a trial of the OX40 agonist ivuxolimab. The V and J genes are TRBV9 and TRBJ2-4, with 7 nucleotides matching TRBD1. The chain's CDR3 is CASSVGQKNIQYF. As DNA, the CDR3 is TGTGCCAGCAGCGTGGGACAGAAAAACATTCAGTACTTC.